Described below is a single T cell receptor beta chain sequence and its context. The sample is drawn from a study of blood T cells in healthy people across ages. Then a second PCR, running about 7 to 11 cycles, was carried out with a sample-barcoded 5' primer and a J-beta primer mix. MiXCR, run by TCRdb on the 5' RACE reads, gives a single entry per CDR3 protein. The data contain around 1,800,000 distinct CDR3 sequences, about 39% of them singletons. The V gene lost 5 bases and the J gene lost 3 bases, with 8 bases spanning the gap. From germline, CDR1 is MNHEY and CDR2 SMNVEV (reference sequence). CDR3 length equals 13 residues.

Sequenced material: blood. The clonotype originates from a human donor in good health. The rearrangement links TRBV27 to TRBJ2-1; D not certain. The CDR3 spells CASSQSGYNEQFF. CDR3 in DNA: TGTGCCAGCAGTCAGTCGGGCTACAATGAGCAGTTCTTC.